The clone carrying this TCR beta chain was picked up one time. Its antigen remains unidentified. V gave up 3 bases and J gave up 2 bases, with 9 bases separating them. This CDR3 is 14 amino acids long. CDR1 MNHEY and CDR2 SMNVEV come from the germline V gene (reference sequence). Naive CD8 cells lacked CD45RO and underwent positive selection for CCR7, leaving out terminally differentiated effector memory CD45RA+ cells. As originally analysed: For the immunoSEQ data, sequences were junction-only without quality scores, so filtering differed. Using immunoSEQ multiplex PCR, the repertoire was profiled, and TCRdb retains in-frame clones only, with some absent. V and J calls and clone size follow that table, whereas D and trimming were derived from the DNA. The sample lists more than 2 million clones; approximately 94% were seen once. These data originate in a study of shared clonotypes between healthy human individuals.

Study-wide findings and caveats: Investigators collected only blood, and repertoires in tissues likely differ.

This TCR was sampled from a man between 18 and 29 years old in good health. The chain combines TRBV27 with TRBJ2-3, with a weak D call TRBD2 (7 bases). Sequencing used naive CD8+ T cells sorted from blood. CDR3: CASSFGGATDTQYF. CDR3 coding DNA: TGTGCCAGCAGTTTTGGGGGGGCCACAGATACGCAGTATTTT.